Listed here is a single T cell receptor (beta chain). This clonotype has ten or more counts. Its antigen is currently not known. Base qualities are not recorded, but no much larger clone differs from it by a single base. The germline V gene provides CDR1 SGDLS and CDR2 YYNGEE. Trimming removed 2 bases from V and 0 bases from J, leaving 11 bases between the germline ends. Inclusive of the bounding cysteine and phenylalanine, the CDR3 is 16 residues long. Of the read, only the CDR3 DNA is kept; its 48 bases are in frame from base 1. The data stem from a study of early T cells in non-severe SARS-CoV-2 infection (dated by TCRdb to the early 2020s). As for the study more broadly: TCR sequencing used bulk RNA from unsorted whole blood, so alpha and beta chains could not be paired.

What the work shows at the level of the full study, not this receptor alone: Matching against VDJdb was skewed toward anti-spike CD8 responses, likely underestimated virus-specific expansions, and missed private and CD4 specificities.

Set within a cohort of healthcare workers in London, UK, this nested case-control study involved weekly PCR testing of nasopharyngeal swabs along with blood sampling. Between 23 and 31 March 2020, the week of the UK lockdown, healthcare workers were enrolled and then followed up weekly for as long as 16 weeks. Receptor libraries were prepared by 5' RACE. For sequencing, a NextSeq 500 was employed. In the TCR library protocol, unique molecular identifiers were attached to individual cDNA molecules to correct for PCR bias and sequencing error. TCR alpha and beta chains were both sequenced, and the abundances of alpha and beta sequences in each sample were closely correlated with each other. For the original study's pipeline: Decombinator V4 was used to annotate the V gene, J gene and CDR3 of the TCR sequences. TCRs were defined as expanded if a significant change between any two time points was detected under a Poisson model with p below 0.0001. Abundances of TCRs were expressed as counts per million after normalisation to the total number of TCRs sequenced in each sample. TRAV1-2 paired with TRAJ12, TRAJ20 or TRAJ33 defined MAIT TCRs, while TRAV10 paired with TRAJ18 defined iNKT TCRs. VDJdb, accessed 1 November 2021, was searched for CMV, EBV and SARS-CoV-2 annotated TCRs, excluding TCRs annotated for multiple antigens. TCRdb reprocessing: public reads trimmed at Q25 with fastp, clones called with MiXCR, in-frame beta chains kept. One record per CDR3 amino acid sequence lists the most common genes and DNA. Clone size and V and J calls follow TCRdb, not the original study. The sample has about 77,000 distinct CDR3 sequences on record, 5% of them singletons. The ten largest make up under 7.5% of the sample.

The sequencing here drew on whole blood, taken at baseline. The sequence was obtained from an adult who was a healthcare worker with PCR-confirmed SARS-CoV-2 infection or an uninfected control (not recorded which). The chain uses TRBV9 and TRBJ2-2, with a weak D call of TRBD1 (5 bases match). This receptor has the CDR3 CASSVRQLPNTGELFF. The nucleotides read TGTGCCAGCAGCGTCCGACAGCTTCCGAACACCGGGGAGCTGTTTTTT.